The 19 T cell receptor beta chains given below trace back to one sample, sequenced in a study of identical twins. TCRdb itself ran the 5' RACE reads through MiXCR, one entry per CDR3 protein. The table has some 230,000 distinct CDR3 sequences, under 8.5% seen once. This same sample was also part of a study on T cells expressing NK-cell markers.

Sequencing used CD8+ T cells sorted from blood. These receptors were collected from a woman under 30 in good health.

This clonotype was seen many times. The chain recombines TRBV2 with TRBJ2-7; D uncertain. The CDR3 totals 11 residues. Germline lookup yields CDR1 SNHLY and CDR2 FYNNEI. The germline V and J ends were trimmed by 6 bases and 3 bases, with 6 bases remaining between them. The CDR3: CASRDDYEQYF. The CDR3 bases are TGTGCCAGCAGAGACGACTACGAGCAGTACTTC.

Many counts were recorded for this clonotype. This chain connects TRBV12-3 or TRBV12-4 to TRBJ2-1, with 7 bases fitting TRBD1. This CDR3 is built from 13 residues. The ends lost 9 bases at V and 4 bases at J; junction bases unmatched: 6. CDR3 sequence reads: CASKQGTYNEQFF. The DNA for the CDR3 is TGTGCCAGTAAACAGGGGACGTACAATGAGCAGTTCTTC.

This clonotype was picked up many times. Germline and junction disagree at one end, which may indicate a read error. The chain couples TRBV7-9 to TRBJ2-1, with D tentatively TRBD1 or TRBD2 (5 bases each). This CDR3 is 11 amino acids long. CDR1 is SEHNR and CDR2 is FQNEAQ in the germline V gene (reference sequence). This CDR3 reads CASSLGGFTLF. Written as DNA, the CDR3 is TGTGCCAGCAGCTTAGGGGGGTTTACACTCTTC.

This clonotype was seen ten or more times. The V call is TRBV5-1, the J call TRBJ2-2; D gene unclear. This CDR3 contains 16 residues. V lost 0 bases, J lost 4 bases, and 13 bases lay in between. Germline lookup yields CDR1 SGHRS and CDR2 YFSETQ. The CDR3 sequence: CASSLAKPRPTGELFF. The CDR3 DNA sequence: TGCGCCAGCAGCTTGGCGAAACCGAGACCCACCGGGGAGCTGTTTTTT.

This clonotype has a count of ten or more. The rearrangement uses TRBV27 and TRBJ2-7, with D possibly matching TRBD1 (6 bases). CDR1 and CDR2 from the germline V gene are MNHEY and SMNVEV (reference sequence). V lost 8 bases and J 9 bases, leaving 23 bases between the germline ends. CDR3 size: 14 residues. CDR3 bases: TGTGCCAGCCGCCCTTCGGCCAGGGGCATAAGGCAGTACTTC. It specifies CASRPSARGIRQYF.

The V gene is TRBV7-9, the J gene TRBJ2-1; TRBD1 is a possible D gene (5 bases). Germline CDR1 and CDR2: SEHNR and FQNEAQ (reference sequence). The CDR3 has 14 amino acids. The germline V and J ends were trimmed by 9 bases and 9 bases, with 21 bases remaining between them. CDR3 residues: CASNLGAPESEQFF. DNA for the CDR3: TGTGCCAGTAATCTAGGGGCCCCCGAAAGTGAGCAGTTCTTC.

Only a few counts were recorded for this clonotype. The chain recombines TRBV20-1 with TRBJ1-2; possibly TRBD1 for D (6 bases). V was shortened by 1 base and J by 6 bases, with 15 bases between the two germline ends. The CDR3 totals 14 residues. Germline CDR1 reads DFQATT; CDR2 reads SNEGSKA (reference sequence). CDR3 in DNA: TGCAGTGCTAGAGGCGCAGGGGAAGGGCATGGCTACACCTTC. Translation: CSARGAGEGHGYTF.

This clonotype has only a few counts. For the CDR3, the DNA is TGCAGTGCTAGTCCGACTAGCGGGGACCTTTTATCCTACGAGCAGTACTTC. Its protein is CSASPTSGDLLSYEQYF. The rearrangement uses TRBV20-1 and TRBJ2-7, with 11 bases lining up with TRBD2. The germline V gene has CDR1 DFQATT and CDR2 SNEGSKA (reference sequence). J lost 1 base, V lost 3 bases, and 11 bases had no gene match. The CDR3 is made up of 17 amino acids.

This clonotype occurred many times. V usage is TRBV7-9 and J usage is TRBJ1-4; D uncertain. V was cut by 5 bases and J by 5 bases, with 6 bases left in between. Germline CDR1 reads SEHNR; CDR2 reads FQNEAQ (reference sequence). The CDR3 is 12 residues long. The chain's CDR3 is CASSPPNEKLFF. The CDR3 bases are TGTGCCAGCAGCCCCCCCAATGAAAAACTGTTTTTT.

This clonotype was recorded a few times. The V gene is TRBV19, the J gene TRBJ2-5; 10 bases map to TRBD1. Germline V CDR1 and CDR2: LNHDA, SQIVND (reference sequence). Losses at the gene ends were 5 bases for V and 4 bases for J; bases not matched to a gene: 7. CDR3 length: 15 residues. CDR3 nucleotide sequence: TGTGCCAGTAGTGCCCTCCGGGACAGGGGAGAGACCCAGTACTTC. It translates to CASSALRDRGETQYF.

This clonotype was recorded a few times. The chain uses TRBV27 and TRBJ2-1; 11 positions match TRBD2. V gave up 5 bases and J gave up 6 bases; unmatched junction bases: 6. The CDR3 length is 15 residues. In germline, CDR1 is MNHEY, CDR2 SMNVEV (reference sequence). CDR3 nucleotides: TGTGCCAGCAGTGCACTAGCGGGAGCCGTCAATGAGCAGTTCTTC. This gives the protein CASSALAGAVNEQFF.

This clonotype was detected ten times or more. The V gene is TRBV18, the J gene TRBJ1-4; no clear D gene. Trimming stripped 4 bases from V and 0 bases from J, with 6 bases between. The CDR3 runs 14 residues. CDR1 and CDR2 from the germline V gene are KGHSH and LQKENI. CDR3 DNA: TGTGCCAGCTCACGAAGGCCAACTAATGAAAAACTGTTTTTT. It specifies CASSRRPTNEKLFF. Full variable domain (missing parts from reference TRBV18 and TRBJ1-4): NAGVMQNPRHLVRRRGQEARLRCSPMKGHSHVYWYRQLPEEGLKFMVYLQKENIIDESGMPKERFSAEFPKEGPSILRIQQVVRGDSAAYFCASSRRPTNEKLFFGSGTQLSVL.

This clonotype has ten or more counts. The CDR3 nucleotides read TGTGCCAGCAGCTTACGAAGGAGTGAAGACGAGCAGTACTTC. As protein: CASSLRRSEDEQYF. The V call is TRBV7-9, the J call TRBJ2-7; D gene unclear. This CDR3 is built from 14 residues. Germline V gene sequence: CDR1 SEHNR, CDR2 FQNEAQ (reference sequence). With 2 bases removed from V and 5 bases from J, the gap between germline ends came to 13 bases.

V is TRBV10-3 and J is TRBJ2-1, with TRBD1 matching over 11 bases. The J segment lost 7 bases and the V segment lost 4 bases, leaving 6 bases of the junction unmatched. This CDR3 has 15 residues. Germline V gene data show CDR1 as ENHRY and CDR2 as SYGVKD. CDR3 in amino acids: CAISADRGRGNEQFF. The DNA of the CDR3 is TGTGCCATCAGTGCGGACAGGGGGCGTGGAAATGAGCAGTTCTTC.

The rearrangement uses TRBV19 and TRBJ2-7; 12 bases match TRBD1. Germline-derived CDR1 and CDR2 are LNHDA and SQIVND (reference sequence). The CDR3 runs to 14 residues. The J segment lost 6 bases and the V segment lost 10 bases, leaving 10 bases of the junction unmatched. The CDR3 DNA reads TGTGCCACCAAACCGGGACAGGGGGCTTTCGAGCAGTACTTC. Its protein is CATKPGQGAFEQYF.

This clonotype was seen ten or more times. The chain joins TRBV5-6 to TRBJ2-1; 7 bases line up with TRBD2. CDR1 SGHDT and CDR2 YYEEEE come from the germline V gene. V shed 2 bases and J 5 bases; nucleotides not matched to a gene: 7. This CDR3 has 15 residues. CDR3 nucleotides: TGTGCCAGCAGCTTCGGACTAGTTACGGACAATGAGCAGTTCTTC. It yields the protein CASSFGLVTDNEQFF.

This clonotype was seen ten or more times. The CDR3 is CASSLWTAISSYNEQFF. The CDR3 DNA is TGTGCCAGCAGCTTATGGACAGCGATTAGCTCCTACAATGAGCAGTTCTTC. V gene TRBV11-1 combines with J gene TRBJ2-1; possibly TRBD1 for D (6 bases). This CDR3 spans 17 amino acids. The germline V gene encodes CDR1 SGHAT and CDR2 FQDESV (reference sequence). Deletions cut 2 bases from V and 0 bases from J, with 14 bases between.

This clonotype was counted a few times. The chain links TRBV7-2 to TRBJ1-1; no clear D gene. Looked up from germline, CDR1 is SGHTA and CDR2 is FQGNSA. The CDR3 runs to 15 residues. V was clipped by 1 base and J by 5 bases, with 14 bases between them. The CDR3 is CASSLGLLTGTEAFF. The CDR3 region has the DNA TGTGCCAGCAGCTTAGGATTACTTACTGGGACTGAAGCTTTCTTT.

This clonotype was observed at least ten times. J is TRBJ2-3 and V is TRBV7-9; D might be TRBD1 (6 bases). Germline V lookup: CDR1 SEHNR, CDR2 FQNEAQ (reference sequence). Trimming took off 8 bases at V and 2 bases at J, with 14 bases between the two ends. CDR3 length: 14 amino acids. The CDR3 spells CASATTGSTDTQYF. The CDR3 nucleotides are TGTGCCAGCGCCACAACAGGGTCCACAGATACGCAGTATTTT.